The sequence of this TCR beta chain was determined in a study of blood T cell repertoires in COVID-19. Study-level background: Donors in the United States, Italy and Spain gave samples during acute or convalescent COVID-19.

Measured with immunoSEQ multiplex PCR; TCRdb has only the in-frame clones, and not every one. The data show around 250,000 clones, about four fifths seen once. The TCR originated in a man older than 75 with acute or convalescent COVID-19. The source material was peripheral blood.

The CDR3 bases are TGCGCCAGCAAAGGGGACAACCCCTACGAGCAGTACTTC. Translated, it gives CASKGDNPYEQYF. The rearrangement links TRBV5-1 to TRBJ2-7; weak D call: TRBD1 (6 bases). This CDR3 is built from 13 residues. Trimming took off 6 bases at V and 2 bases at J, with 12 bases between the two ends. Germline CDR1 and CDR2: SGHRS and YFSETQ.